This is a list of T cell receptor beta chains from one sample in a study of blood T cell repertoires in COVID-19. Assay used: immunoSEQ multiplex PCR; TCRdb lists only in-frame clones, some missing. In the table there are around 220,000 clones, more than 85% of which are singletons. Material for sequencing was peripheral blood. The receptors were sampled from a man aged 35 to 55 with active or convalescent COVID-19. Both conserved end residues are part of each CDR3. Fields, in order: V gene, J gene, clone size, D gene, CDR3 DNA, CDR3 protein. D genes are given only for firm matches. Clone size appears in some rows only: once, few, many, or a class for an expanded clone.

TRBV9,TRBJ1-3,NA,NA,TGTGCCAGCAGCGCCCTCGACAGTGGAAACACCATATATTTT,CASSALDSGNTIYF
TRBV5-4,TRBJ2-7,NA,TRBD2,TGTGCCAGCAGCCCAGCTCGGGGGGGCGGCCCCTACGAGCAGTACTTC,CASSPARGGGPYEQYF
TRBV4-1,TRBJ1-1,NA,TRBD1,TGCGCCAGCAGCCTGAAGAACGGACAGGGGGGCACTGAAGCTTTCTTT,CASSLKNGQGGTEAFF
TRBV6-4,TRBJ1-2,NA,TRBD1,TGTGCCAGCAGAGCGGGACAGGGAACCTATGGCTACACCTTC,CASRAGQGTYGYTF
TRBV7-9,TRBJ1-1,NA,NA,TGTGCCAGCAGATCCCGGGGGGGCGCACCCAACAACACTGAAGCTTTCTTT,CASRSRGGAPNNTEAFF
TRBV14,TRBJ1-1,NA,NA,TGTGCCAGCAGCCAAGATTGGGGCTCGATGAACACTGAAGCTTTCTTT,CASSQDWGSMNTEAFF
TRBV4-1,TRBJ2-7,NA,NA,TGCGCCAGCAGCTTTCAGGGGCGATTCTACGAGCAGTACTTC,CASSFQGRFYEQYF
TRBV7-9,TRBJ2-5,once,NA,TGTGCCAGCAGCTTACAGGGTAGGGCAGAGACCCAGTACTTC,CASSLQGRAETQYF
TRBV10-3,TRBJ2-7,NA,TRBD2,TGTGCCATCGGCGGGAGAAGATCCTACGAGCAGTACTTC,CAIGGRRSYEQYF
TRBV28,TRBJ1-5,NA,NA,TGTGCCAGCAGTTTTAACATAAACAATCAGCCCCAGCATTTT,CASSFNINNQPQHF
TRBV2,TRBJ2-5,NA,NA,TGTGCCAGCAGTGATCTTAGCCCAATACTAGGCTCGACCCAGTACTTC,CASSDLSPILGSTQYF
TRBV15,TRBJ2-7,once,TRBD1,TGTGCCACCAGCAGGACCTCCGGGACAGGGCGCGAGCAGTACTTC,CATSRTSGTGREQYF
TRBV11-3,TRBJ1-3,once,TRBD1,TGTGCCAGCAGCCGACAGGGCTCTGGAAACACCATATATTTT,CASSRQGSGNTIYF
TRBV27,TRBJ2-7,NA,NA,TGTGCCAGCAGTTTATTTGTGGGGGCGATCGAGCAGTACTTC,CASSLFVGAIEQYF
TRBV18,TRBJ1-1,NA,NA,TGTGCCAGCTCACCACCCGGGGGGGCGGCCACTGAAGCTTTCTTT,CASSPPGGAATEAFF
TRBV27,TRBJ2-7,NA,NA,TGTGCCAGCAGTTCCCGGGGGGAGCAGTACTTC,CASSSRGEQYF
TRBV28,TRBJ1-5,NA,TRBD1,TGTGCTTCGAGGACAGGGGGGACTCAGCCCCAGCATTTT,CASRTGGTQPQHF
TRBV4-1,TRBJ1-2,NA,NA,TGCGCCAGCAGCCAAGGTCAGTCGACGAAGGGGAATGGCTACACCTTC,CASSQGQSTKGNGYTF
TRBV2,TRBJ2-3,NA,NA,TGTGCCAGCACTGGACAGAGTCCCACAGATACGCAGTATTTT,CASTGQSPTDTQYF
TRBV6-4,TRBJ1-2,NA,TRBD1,TGTGCCAGCAGCCAGGGGGATGGCTACACCTTC,CASSQGDGYTF
TRBV28,TRBJ1-2,NA,TRBD1,TGTGCCAGCGGAGACAGGGCATATGGCTACACCTTC,CASGDRAYGYTF
TRBV30,TRBJ1-6,NA,NA,TGTGCCTGGAGCGGGAATAATTCACCCCTCCACTTT,CAWSGNNSPLHF
TRBV9,TRBJ1-3,NA,NA,TGTGCCAGCAGCGTAGACGGGGGAGCCCCTGGAAACACCATATATTTT,CASSVDGGAPGNTIYF
TRBV28,TRBJ1-2,NA,TRBD1,TGTGCCAGCAGTTTATCATACCCTAATACAGGGGGTACGGACGGCTACACCTTC,CASSLSYPNTGGTDGYTF
TRBV2,TRBJ1-2,NA,NA,TGTGCCAGCAGTGATAGGGGCGCCTATGGCTGCACCTTC,CASSDRGAYGCTF
TRBV7-9,TRBJ1-1,NA,NA,TGTGCCAGCAGCGAACAAGAGGAAACTGAAGCTTTCTTT,CASSEQEETEAFF
TRBV19,TRBJ1-2,NA,TRBD1,TGTGCCAGTAGTACCCCGGGACAGGGGTTTTCTAACTATGGCTACACCTTC,CASSTPGQGFSNYGYTF
TRBV7-9,TRBJ2-7,few,TRBD1,TGTGCCAGCAGCCTCGGGACAGTGACCTACGAGCAGTACTTC,CASSLGTVTYEQYF
TRBV12-3/TRBV12-4,TRBJ1-4,NA,NA,TGTGCCAGCAGTTTACCGGGGGGTGAAAAACTGTTTTTT,CASSLPGGEKLFF
TRBV5-4,TRBJ1-4,NA,NA,TGTGCCAGCAGCATAACAGGGAGGGGGGAAAAACTGTTTTTT,CASSITGRGEKLFF